This is a list of T cell receptor beta chains from one sample in a study of radiation and T cells in renal cell carcinoma. Sequenced by immunoSEQ multiplex PCR; TCRdb stores in-frame clones only, minus some. Here the sample spans some 130,000 clones, more than 75% being singletons. The sequencing used blood, collected from a patient whose treatment included radiotherapy and nephrectomy. The origin of the receptors is a woman in her seventies with renal cell carcinoma. Both conserved end residues are part of each CDR3. The D gene is left open where the match is weak. The size of a clone is reported for some rows only, either as once, few or many, or as a class for expanded clones.

TRBV27	-	TRBJ1-5	TRBD1	TGTGCCAGCAGTTCCTCGACAGGGGCCAATCAGCCCCAGCATTTT	CASSSSTGANQPQHF
TRBV27	-	TRBJ2-1	-	TGTGCCAGCAGTCCACCTCGGGGCAGCCCCTACAATGAGCAGTTCTTC	CASSPPRGSPYNEQFF
TRBV7-2	-	TRBJ2-5	-	TGTGCCAGCAGTTTCACGGGACTGCAAGAGACCCAGTACTTC	CASSFTGLQETQYF
TRBV15	-	TRBJ2-3	-	TGTGCCACCAGTAAAGGAACCCCCACAGATACGCAGTATTTT	CATSKGTPTDTQYF
TRBV28	-	TRBJ1-2	-	TGTGCCAGCAGTTCCCCAGGGTATGGCTACACCTTC	CASSSPGYGYTF
TRBV9	once	TRBJ1-4	-	TGTGCCAGCAGCCCAGGGACCGGGCTTTTAACTAATGAAAAACTGTTTTTT	CASSPGTGLLTNEKLFF
TRBV30	-	TRBJ1-6	-	TGTGCCTGGAGTGCCTGGCCGCCTTCCCCGGTAGGTTCACCCCTCCACTTT	CAWSAWPPSPVGSPLHF
TRBV29-1	-	TRBJ1-2	-	TGCAGCGTCCAACAGGGTTCATTGACCTTC	CSVQQGSLTF
TRBV7-9	-	TRBJ1-2	-	TGTGCCAGCAGCTCGAGGGGGGCTATAGCAATTAACTATGGCTACACCTTC	CASSSRGAIAINYGYTF
TRBV19	-	TRBJ1-1	-	TGTGCCAGTAGTCTACAGGGTCGCCACACTGAAGCTTTCTTT	CASSLQGRHTEAFF
TRBV15	-	TRBJ1-4	-	TGTGCCACCAGCAGAGGGCCAACGGCTAATGAAAAACTGTTTTTT	CATSRGPTANEKLFF
TRBV9	-	TRBJ1-3	-	TGTGCCAGCAGCGGACAGTTTACTGGAAACACCATATATTTT	CASSGQFTGNTIYF
TRBV30	-	TRBJ2-3	-	TGTGCCTGCTCCGTAGGTAGCGCCTCTAGCACAGATACGCAGTATTTT	CACSVGSASSTDTQYF
TRBV4-1	once	TRBJ2-5	-	TGCGCCAGCAGCCTCGGGGAAAGGGGGGGCGAAGAGACCCAGTACTTC	CASSLGERGGEETQYF
TRBV9	once	TRBJ2-7	TRBD1	TGTGCCAGCAGCCGGGCGGGACAGGTCTACGAGCAGTACTTC	CASSRAGQVYEQYF
TRBV15	-	TRBJ2-7	-	TGTGCCACCAGCAGAGTTCGGAGTACAGGGAAATCCTACGAGCAGTACTTC	CATSRVRSTGKSYEQYF
TRBV30	few	TRBJ1-5	TRBD1	TGTGCCTGGAGCCCGGGACAGGGGCGACAGCCCCAGCATTTT	CAWSPGQGRQPQHF
TRBV12-2	-	TRBJ2-7	-	TGTGCAAGTCGCTTAGTAGCCGCCCAGTACGAGCAGTACTTC	CASRLVAAQYEQYF
TRBV9	-	TRBJ1-6	-	TGTGCCAGCAGCCTAAACGTGAATTCACCCCTCCACTTT	CASSLNVNSPLHF
TRBV6-6	-	TRBJ1-5	-	TGTGCCGGAGGATTTGACAGCCCAAGTCCCCAGCATTTT	CAGGFDSPSPQHF
TRBV5-1	-	TRBJ2-6	TRBD1	TGCGCCAGCAGCTTAGGGACAGTAGCTGGGGCCAACGTCCTGACTTTC	CASSLGTVAGANVLTF
TRBV27	-	TRBJ2-1	-	TGTGCCAGCAGTACTTACAATGAGCAGTTCTTC	CASSTYNEQFF
TRBV7-9	-	TRBJ1-5	TRBD1	TGTGCCAGCAGCCTACAGGGGACAGGGAGGAGTGGGAATCAGCCCCAGCATTTT	CASSLQGTGRSGNQPQHF
TRBV5-6	-	TRBJ2-7	TRBD1	TGTGCCAGCAGCTTTCCGGGACAGGGGCGCGAGCAGTACTTC	CASSFPGQGREQYF
TRBV6-5	-	TRBJ1-3	-	TGTGCCAGCAGTTACGGATTCAGGGGACCCGGAAACACCATATATTTT	CASSYGFRGPGNTIYF
TRBV7-8	-	TRBJ1-1	-	TGTGCCAGCAGCTTAGGTGGGGTTATTACTGGTACCACTGAAGCTTTCTTT	CASSLGGVITGTTEAFF
TRBV7-2	-	TRBJ2-1	-	TGTGCCAGCAGCTTAGCGTTCTCTCTCAATGAGCAGTTCTTC	CASSLAFSLNEQFF